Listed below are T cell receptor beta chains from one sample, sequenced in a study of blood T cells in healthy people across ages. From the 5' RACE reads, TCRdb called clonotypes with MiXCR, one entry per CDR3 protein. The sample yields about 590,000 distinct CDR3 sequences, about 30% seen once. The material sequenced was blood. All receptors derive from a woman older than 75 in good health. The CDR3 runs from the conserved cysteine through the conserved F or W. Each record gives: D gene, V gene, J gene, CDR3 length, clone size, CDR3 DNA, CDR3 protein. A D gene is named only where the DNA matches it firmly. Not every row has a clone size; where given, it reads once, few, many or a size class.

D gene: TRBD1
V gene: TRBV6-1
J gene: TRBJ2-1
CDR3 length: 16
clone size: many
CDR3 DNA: TGTGCCAGCAGTGATGTTCTGACAGGGGGACGCAATGAGCAGTTCTTC
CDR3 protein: CASSDVLTGGRNEQFF

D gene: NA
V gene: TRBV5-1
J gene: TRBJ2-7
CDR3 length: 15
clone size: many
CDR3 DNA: TGCGCCAGCAGCTCCCTGCCCGACAGATACCACGAGCAGTACTTC
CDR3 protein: CASSSLPDRYHEQYF

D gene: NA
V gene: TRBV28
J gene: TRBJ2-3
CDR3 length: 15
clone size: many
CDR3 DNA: TGTGCCAGCAGTTCTTTTACAGGGTACACAGATACGCAGTATTTT
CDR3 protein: CASSSFTGYTDTQYF

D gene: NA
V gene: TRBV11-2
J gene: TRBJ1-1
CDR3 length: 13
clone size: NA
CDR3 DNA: TGTGCCAGCAGCCATAACACCGGGAGAGGAGCTTTCTTT
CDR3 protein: CASSHNTGRGAFF

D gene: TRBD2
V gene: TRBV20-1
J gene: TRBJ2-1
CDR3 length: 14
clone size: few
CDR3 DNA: TGCAGTGCTGCCGGGACTAGCGGTCTCAATGAGCAGTTCTTC
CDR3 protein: CSAAGTSGLNEQFF

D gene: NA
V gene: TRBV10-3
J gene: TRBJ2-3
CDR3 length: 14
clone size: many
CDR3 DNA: TGTGCCATCAGCCAGACAGGGAGGACAGATACGCAGTATTTT
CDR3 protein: CAISQTGRTDTQYF

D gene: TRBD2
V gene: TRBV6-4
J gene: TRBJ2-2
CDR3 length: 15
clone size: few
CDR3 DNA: TGTGCCAGCAGTCCCGCGGGAGGGGACACCGGGGAGCTGTTTTTT
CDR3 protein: CASSPAGGDTGELFF

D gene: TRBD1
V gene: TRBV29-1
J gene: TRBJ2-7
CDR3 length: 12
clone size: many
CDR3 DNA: TGCAGCGCGGGGACAGGGGGCTACGAGCAGTACTTC
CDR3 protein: CSAGTGGYEQYF

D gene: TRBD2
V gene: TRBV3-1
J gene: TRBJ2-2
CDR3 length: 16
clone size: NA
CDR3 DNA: TGTGCCAGCAGCTCAACCGCCGGGGGGTGGTCTGGGGAGCTGTTTTTT
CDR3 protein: CASSSTAGGWSGELFF

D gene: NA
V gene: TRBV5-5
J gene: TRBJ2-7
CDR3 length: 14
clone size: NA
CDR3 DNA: TGTGGCAGCAGCCCGTCCACAGGCAACTACGAGCAGTACTTC
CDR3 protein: CGSSPSTGNYEQYF

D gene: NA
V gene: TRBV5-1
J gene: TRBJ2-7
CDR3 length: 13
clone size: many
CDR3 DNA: TGCGCCAGCAGCTTTGCGGACTCCTACGAGCAGTACTTC
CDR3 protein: CASSFADSYEQYF

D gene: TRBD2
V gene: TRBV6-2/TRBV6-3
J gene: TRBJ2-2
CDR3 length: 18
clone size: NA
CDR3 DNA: TGTGCCAGCAGTCCCCGCGGAGCGGGGGCCCTTTGGTCCGGGGAGCTGTTTTTT
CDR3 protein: CASSPRGAGALWSGELFF

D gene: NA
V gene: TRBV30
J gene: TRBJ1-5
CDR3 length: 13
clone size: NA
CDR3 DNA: TGTGCCTGGAGGCGGGACGGCAATCAGCCCCAGCATTTT
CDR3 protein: CAWRRDGNQPQHF

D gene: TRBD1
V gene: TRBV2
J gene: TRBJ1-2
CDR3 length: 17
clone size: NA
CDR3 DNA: TGTGCCAGCAGTCTCGAGGGGACAGGGGGCCATGGCTATGGCTACACCTTC
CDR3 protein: CASSLEGTGGHGYGYTF

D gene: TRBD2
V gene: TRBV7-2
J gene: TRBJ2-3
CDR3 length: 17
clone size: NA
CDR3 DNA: TGTGCCAGCAGCTTAGTTTCGGGAGGACTAGCGGCCGATACGCAGTATTTT
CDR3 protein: CASSLVSGGLAADTQYF

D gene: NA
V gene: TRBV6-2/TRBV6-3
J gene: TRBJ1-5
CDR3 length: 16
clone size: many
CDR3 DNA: TGTGCCAGCAGTTACGATACAGGGCAGGGCAATCAGCCCCAGCATTTT
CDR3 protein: CASSYDTGQGNQPQHF

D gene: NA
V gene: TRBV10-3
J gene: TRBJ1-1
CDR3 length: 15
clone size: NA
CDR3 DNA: TGTGCCATCTCCACGGAGGGAGGGCTGGGCTCTGAAGCTTTCTTT
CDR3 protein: CAISTEGGLGSEAFF

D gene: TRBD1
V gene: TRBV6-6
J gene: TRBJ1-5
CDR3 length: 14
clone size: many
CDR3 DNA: TGTGCCACCGGGACAGGAGCTAGCAATCAGCCCCAGCATTTT
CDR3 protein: CATGTGASNQPQHF

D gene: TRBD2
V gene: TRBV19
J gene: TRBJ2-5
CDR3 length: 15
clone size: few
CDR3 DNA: TGTGCCAGTAGTATCGGGGGGGTGACGGTTGAGACCCAGTACTTC
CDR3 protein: CASSIGGVTVETQYF

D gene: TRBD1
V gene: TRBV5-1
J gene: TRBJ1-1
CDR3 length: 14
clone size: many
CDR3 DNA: TGCGCCAGCAGCTCCGGGACAGGGTGGTCTGAAGCTTTCTTT
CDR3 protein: CASSSGTGWSEAFF

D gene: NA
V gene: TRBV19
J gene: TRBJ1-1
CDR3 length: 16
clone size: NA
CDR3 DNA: TGTGCCAGTAGTATAGATTATAGGGGATACGACACTGAAGCTTTCTTT
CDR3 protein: CASSIDYRGYDTEAFF

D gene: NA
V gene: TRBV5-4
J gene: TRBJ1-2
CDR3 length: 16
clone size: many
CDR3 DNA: TGTGCCAGCAGCTCGCCATCTCTGCCGGCGGGATATGGCTACACCTTC
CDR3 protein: CASSSPSLPAGYGYTF

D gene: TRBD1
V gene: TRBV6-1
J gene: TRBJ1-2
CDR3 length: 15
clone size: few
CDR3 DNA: TGTGCCAGCAGTGTCGCGGGACAGGGGGGTTCTGGCTACACCTTC
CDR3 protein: CASSVAGQGGSGYTF

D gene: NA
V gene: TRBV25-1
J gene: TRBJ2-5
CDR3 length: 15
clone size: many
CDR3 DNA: TGTGCCAGCAGGTTGGACAGTCACGTCCAAGAGACCCAGTACTTC
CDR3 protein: CASRLDSHVQETQYF

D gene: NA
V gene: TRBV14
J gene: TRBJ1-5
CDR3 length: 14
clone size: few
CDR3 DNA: TGTGCCAGCAGCCCGGCGGGGGGTAGTCAGCCCCAGCATTTT
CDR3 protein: CASSPAGGSQPQHF

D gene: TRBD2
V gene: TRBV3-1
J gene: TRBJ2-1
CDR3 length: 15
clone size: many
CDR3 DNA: TGTGCCAGCAGGAGGGCTAGCGGGGGGTACAATGAGCAGTTCTTC
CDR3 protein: CASRRASGGYNEQFF

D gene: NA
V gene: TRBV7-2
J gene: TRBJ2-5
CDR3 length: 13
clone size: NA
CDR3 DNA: TGTGCCGGCAGCCTAGGGGCCCAAGAGACCCAGTACTTC
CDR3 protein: CAGSLGAQETQYF

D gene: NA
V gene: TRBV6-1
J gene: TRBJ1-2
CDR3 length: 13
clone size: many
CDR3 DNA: TGTGCCAGCAGCGTGGGACGCCTTTCTGGCTACACCTTC
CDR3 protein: CASSVGRLSGYTF

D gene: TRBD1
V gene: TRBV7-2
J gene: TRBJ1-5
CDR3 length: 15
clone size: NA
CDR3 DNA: TGTGCCAGCAGCCCAGATACAGGGGGCTATCAGCCCCAGCATTTT
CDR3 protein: CASSPDTGGYQPQHF

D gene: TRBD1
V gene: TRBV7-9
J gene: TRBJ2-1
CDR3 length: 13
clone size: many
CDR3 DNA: TGTGCCAGCAGTCTGACAGGGGGGAATGAGCAGTTCTTC
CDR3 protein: CASSLTGGNEQFF

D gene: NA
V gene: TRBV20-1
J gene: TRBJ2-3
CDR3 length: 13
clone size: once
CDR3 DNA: TGCAGTGCTAGAACGCCTAGCACAGATACGCAGTATTTT
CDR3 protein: CSARTPSTDTQYF

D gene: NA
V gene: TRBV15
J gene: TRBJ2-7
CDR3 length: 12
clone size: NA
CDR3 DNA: TGTGCCACCGGGTCCGCCAGGTACGAGCAGTACTTC
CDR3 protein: CATGSARYEQYF

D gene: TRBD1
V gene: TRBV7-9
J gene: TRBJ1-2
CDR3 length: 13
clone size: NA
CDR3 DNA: TGTGCCAGCAGCGCCAGGACAGGGGATGGCTACACCTTC
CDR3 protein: CASSARTGDGYTF

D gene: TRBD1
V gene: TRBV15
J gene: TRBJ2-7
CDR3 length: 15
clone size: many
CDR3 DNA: TGTGCCACCAGTGTCAGGACAGGGGGCCCCTACGAGCAGTACTTC
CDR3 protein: CATSVRTGGPYEQYF

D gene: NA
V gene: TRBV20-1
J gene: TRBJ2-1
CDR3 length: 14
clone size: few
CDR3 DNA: TGCAGTGCTAGAGACATAATCTCCTACAATGAGCAGTTCTTC
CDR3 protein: CSARDIISYNEQFF

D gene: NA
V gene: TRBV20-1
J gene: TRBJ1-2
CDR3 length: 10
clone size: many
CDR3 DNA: TGCAGTGCGGAGGGTCGCGGCTACACCTTC
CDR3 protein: CSAEGRGYTF

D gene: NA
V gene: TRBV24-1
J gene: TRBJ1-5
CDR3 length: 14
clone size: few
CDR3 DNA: TGTGCCACCAGTGCTACGCCTAGCAATCAGCCCCAGCATTTT
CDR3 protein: CATSATPSNQPQHF

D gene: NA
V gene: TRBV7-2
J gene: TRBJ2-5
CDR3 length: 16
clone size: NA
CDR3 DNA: TGTGCCAGCAGATTAAGGGGCTCAGGGCTGGGTGAGACCCAGTACTTC
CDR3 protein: CASRLRGSGLGETQYF

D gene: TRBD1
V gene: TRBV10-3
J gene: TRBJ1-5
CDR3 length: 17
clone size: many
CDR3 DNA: TGTGCCATCGACCTCACCTTGTTATACAGGGGGCCTCAGCCCCAGCATTTT
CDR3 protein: CAIDLTLLYRGPQPQHF

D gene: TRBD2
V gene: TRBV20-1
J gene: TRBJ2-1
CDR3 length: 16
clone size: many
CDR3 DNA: TGCAGTGCTAGAGCCCCTAGCGGGGGGGTCAACAATGAGCAGTTCTTC
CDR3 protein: CSARAPSGGVNNEQFF

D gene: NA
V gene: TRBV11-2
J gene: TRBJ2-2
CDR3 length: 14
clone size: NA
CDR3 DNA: TGTGCCAGCAGCTTAGTGCTTACGACCGGGGAGCTGTTTTTT
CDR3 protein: CASSLVLTTGELFF

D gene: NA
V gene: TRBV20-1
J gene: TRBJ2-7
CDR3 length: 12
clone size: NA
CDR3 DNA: TGCAGTGCTAGGGAGGGATCGGCCGAGCAGTACTTC
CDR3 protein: CSAREGSAEQYF

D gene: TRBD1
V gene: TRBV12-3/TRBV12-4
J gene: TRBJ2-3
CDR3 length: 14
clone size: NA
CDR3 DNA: TGTGCCAGCAGTTGCAACGTGGGGACAGATACGGAGTATTTT
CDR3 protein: CASSCNVGTDTEYF

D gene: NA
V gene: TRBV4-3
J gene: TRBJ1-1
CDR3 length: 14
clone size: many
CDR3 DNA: TGCGCCAGCAGCCGTGGGGAGACGAACACTGAAGCTTTCTTT
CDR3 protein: CASSRGETNTEAFF

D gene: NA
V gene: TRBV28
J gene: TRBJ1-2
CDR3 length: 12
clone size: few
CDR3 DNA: TGTGCCAGCAGTTTATTGAGGTCTGGCTACACCTTC
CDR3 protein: CASSLLRSGYTF

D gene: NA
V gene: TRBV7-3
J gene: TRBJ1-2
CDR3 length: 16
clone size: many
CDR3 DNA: TGTGCCAGCAGCTTAGTCGGGGGTCAGGCTAACTATGGCTACACCTTC
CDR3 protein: CASSLVGGQANYGYTF

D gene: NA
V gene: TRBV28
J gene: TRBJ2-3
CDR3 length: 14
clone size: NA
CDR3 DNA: TGTGCCAGCAGTGCCCTCGATGGGGCAGATACGCAGTATTTT
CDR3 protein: CASSALDGADTQYF

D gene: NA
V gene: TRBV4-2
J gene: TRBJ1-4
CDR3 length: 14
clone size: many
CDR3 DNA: TGTGCCAGCAGCCCGACAGGCGGTAATGAAAAACTGTTTTTT
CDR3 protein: CASSPTGGNEKLFF

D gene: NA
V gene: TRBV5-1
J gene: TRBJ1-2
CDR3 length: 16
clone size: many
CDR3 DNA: TGCGCCAGCAGCCAGGGTTTAAGCGGGGCTAACTATGGCTACACCTTC
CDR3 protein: CASSQGLSGANYGYTF

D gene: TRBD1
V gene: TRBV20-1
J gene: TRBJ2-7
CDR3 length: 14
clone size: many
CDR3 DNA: TGCAGTGCAGACGGACAGGGACCGACCTACGAGCAGTACTTC
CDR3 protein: CSADGQGPTYEQYF

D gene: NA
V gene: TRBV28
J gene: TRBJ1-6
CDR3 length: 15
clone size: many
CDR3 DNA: TGTGCCAGCACCTCCGGACAGACTTATAATTCACCCCTCCACTTT
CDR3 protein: CASTSGQTYNSPLHF

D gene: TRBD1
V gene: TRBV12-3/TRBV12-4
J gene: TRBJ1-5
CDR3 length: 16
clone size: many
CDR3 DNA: TGTGCCAGCAGTTTAGGGGGGACAGGGACGAATCAGCCCCAGCATTTT
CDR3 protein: CASSLGGTGTNQPQHF

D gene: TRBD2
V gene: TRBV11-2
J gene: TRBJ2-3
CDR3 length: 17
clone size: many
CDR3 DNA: TGTGCCAGCAGCCCCGGGACTAGCGGGGGGGCCTATGGCACGCAGTATTTT
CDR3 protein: CASSPGTSGGAYGTQYF

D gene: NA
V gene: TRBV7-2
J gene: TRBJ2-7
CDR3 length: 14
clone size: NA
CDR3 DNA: TGTGCCAGCAGCTCAGCCGGGCTAGCTGGCGAGCAGTACTTC
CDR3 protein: CASSSAGLAGEQYF